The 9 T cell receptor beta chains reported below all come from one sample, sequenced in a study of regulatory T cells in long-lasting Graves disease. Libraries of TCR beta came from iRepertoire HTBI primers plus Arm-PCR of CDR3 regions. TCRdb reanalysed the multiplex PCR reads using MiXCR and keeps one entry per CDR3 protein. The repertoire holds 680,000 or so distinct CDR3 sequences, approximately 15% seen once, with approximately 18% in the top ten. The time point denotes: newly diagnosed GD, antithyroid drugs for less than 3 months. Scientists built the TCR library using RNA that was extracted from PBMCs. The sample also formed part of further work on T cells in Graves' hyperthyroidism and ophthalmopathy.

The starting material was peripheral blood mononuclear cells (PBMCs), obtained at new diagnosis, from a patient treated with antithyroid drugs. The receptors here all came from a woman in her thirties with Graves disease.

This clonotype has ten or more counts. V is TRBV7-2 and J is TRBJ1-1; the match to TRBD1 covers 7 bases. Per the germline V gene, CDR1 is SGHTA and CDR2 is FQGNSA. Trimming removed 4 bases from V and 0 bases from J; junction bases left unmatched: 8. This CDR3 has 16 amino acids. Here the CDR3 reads CASSSRGHGMNTEAFF. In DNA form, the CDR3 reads TGTGCCAGCAGCTCAAGGGGGCATGGGATGAACACTGAAGCTTTCTTT.

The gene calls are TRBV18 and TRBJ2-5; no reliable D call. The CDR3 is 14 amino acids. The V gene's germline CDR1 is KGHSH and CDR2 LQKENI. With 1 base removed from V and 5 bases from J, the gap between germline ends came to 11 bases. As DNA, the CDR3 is TGTGCCAGCTCACCACTCCGGGCTCCGGAGACCCAGTACTTC. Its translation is CASSPLRAPETQYF.

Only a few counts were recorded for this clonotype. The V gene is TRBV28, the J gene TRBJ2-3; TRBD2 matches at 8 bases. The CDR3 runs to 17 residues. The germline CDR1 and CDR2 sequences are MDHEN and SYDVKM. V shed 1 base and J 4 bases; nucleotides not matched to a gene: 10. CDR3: CASSLFLGLGSADTQYF. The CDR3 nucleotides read TGTGCCAGCAGTTTATTTTTGGGACTAGGGTCAGCAGATACGCAGTATTTT. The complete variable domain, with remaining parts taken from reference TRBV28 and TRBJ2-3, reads DVKVTQSSRYLVKRTGEKVFLECVQDMDHENMFWYRQDPGLGLRLIYFSYDVKMKEKGDIPEGYSVSREKKERFSLILESASTNQTSMYLCASSLFLGLGSADTQYFGPGTRLTVL.

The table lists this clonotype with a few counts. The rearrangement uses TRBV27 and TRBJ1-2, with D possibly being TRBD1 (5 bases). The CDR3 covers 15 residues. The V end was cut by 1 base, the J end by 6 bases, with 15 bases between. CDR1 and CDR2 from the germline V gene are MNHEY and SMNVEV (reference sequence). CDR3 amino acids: CASSLWTGEIDGYTF. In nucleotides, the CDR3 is TGTGCCAGCAGTTTATGGACGGGGGAGATTGATGGCTACACCTTC.

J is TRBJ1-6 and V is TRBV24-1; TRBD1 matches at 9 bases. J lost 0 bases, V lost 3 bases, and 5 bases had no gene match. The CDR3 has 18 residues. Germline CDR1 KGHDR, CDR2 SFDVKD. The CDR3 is CATSDRQGVSSYNSPLHF. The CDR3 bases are TGTGCCACCAGTGATCGACAGGGGGTAAGCTCCTATAATTCACCCCTCCACTTT.

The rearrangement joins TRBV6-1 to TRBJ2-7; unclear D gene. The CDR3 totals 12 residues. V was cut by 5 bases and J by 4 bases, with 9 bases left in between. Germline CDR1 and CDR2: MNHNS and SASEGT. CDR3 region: CASSQTHYEQYF. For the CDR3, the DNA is TGTGCCAGCAGTCAGACACATTACGAGCAGTACTTC.

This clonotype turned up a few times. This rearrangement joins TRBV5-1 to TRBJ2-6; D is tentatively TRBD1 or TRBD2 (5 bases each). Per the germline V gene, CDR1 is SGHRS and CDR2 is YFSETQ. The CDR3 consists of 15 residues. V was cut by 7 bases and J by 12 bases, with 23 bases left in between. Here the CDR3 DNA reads TGCGCCAGCGCGCAAGGGGAGAGCCCGGTGGCCGTCCTGACTTTC. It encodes CASAQGESPVAVLTF.

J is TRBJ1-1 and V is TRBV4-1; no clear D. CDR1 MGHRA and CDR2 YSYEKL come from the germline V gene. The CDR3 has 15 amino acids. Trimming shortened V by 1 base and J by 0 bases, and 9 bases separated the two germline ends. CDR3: CASSQVEDMNTEAFF. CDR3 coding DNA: TGCGCCAGCAGCCAAGTGGAAGATATGAACACTGAAGCTTTCTTT.

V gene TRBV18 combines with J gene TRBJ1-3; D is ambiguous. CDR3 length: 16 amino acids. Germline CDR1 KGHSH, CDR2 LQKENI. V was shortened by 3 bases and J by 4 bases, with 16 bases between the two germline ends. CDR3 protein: CASSPRITASGNTIYF. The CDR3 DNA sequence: TGTGCCAGCTCACCTCGAATCACAGCGAGCGGAAACACCATATATTTT.